The 27 T cell receptor beta chains below come from one sample, sequenced in a study of identical twins. MiXCR, applied by TCRdb to the 5' RACE reads, yields one record per CDR3 protein. The table shows 1.5 million to 2 million distinct CDR3 sequences, with roughly a third occurring only once. Sequencing was done on a sample of cord blood. The receptors were sampled from a newborn girl in good health.

The chain uses TRBV4-2 and TRBJ2-3, with 11 bases matching TRBD2. CDR1 and CDR2 from the germline V gene are LGHNA and YNFKEQ. This CDR3 contains 15 residues. With 2 bases clipped from V and 5 bases from J, the junction kept 3 bases outside the gene matches. CDR3: CASSQLAGGRDTQYF. For the CDR3, the DNA is TGTGCCAGCAGCCAACTAGCGGGGGGCCGAGATACGCAGTATTTT.

This clonotype was picked up many times. The chain joins TRBV28 to TRBJ2-1; tentative D call: TRBD1 (5 bases). The CDR3 is 11 amino acids. Trimming took off 10 bases at V and 4 bases at J, with 8 bases between the two ends. CDR1 and CDR2 (germline): MDHEN, SYDVKM. This CDR3 is CATTGYNEQFF. CDR3 bases: TGTGCCACCACAGGTTACAATGAGCAGTTCTTC.

This clonotype was counted a few times. The chain is built from TRBV5-1 and TRBJ2-1, with D unclear. Germline V gene sequence: CDR1 SGHRS, CDR2 YFSETQ. V lost 4 bases and J 3 bases, leaving 14 bases between the germline ends. This CDR3 region has 15 residues. The CDR3 nucleotides read TGCGCCAGCAGCCCCCGTCCGCGCTACTACAATGAGCAGTTCTTC. Translation: CASSPRPRYYNEQFF.

This clonotype was recorded a few times. The chain carries TRBV24-1 and TRBJ1-1; a possible D gene is TRBD1 (6 bases). The CDR3 is 12 residues long. Germline V gene data show CDR1 as KGHDR and CDR2 as SFDVKD. V was pared by 7 bases and J by 11 bases, with 16 bases between. The CDR3 reads CATRQGRRRAFF. CDR3 coding DNA: TGTGCCACCAGACAGGGTCGGAGGCGGGCTTTCTTT.

In its sample, this clonotype was seen many times. The CDR3 reads CASRTTGPYPTDTQYF. The CDR3 DNA sequence: TGTGCCAGCAGGACGACAGGTCCCTACCCCACAGATACGCAGTATTTT. This sequence joins TRBV28 and TRBJ2-3; weak D call: TRBD1 (6 bases). The CDR3 has 16 residues. V lost 6 bases, J lost 2 bases, and 18 bases lay in between. CDR1 MDHEN and CDR2 SYDVKM come from the germline V gene.

The chain is built from TRBV19 and TRBJ2-3; the match to TRBD2 covers 7 bases. Trimming took 1 base from V and 5 from J; bases not matched to a gene: 3. The CDR3 extends over 14 amino acids. Germline-derived CDR1 and CDR2 are LNHDA and SQIVND (reference sequence). The CDR3 region is CASSIGPGGDTQYF. The CDR3 nucleotides read TGTGCCAGTAGTATAGGTCCGGGAGGAGATACGCAGTATTTT.

This clonotype has more than one count but fewer than ten. J is TRBJ2-5 and V is TRBV5-1, with 10 bases identical to TRBD2. CDR1 is SGHRS, CDR2 YFSETQ, per germline. This CDR3 comprises 16 residues. V lost 2 bases and J lost 2; bases outside the gene matches: 6. CDR3 protein: CASSLGSGGLQETQYF. The CDR3 DNA reads TGCGCCAGCAGCTTAGGTAGCGGGGGGCTACAAGAGACCCAGTACTTC.

This clonotype has only a few counts. For the CDR3, the DNA is TGCAGCGTGTCTGTCTCGGGTGGTCGCAATCAGCCCCAGCATTTT. Its protein is CSVSVSGGRNQPQHF. This chain connects TRBV29-1 to TRBJ1-5; no firm D call. V lost 6 bases, J lost 2 bases, and 17 bases lay in between. Germline CDR1 reads SQVTM; CDR2 reads ANQGSEA. The CDR3 spans 15 residues.

This clonotype showed up just once. The germline gene is not matched at one end of the junction; a read error may be the cause. The CDR3 region is CVSSLKTDSSGANVLTF. As DNA, the CDR3 is TGTGTCAGCAGCTTGAAGACAGACAGCTCTGGGGCCAACGTCCTGACTTTC. This rearrangement joins TRBV7-9 to TRBJ2-6, with D tentatively TRBD1 (5 bases). The CDR3 loop spans 17 amino acids. Per the germline V gene, CDR1 is SEHNR and CDR2 is FQNEAQ (reference sequence).

In its sample, this clonotype was seen many times. This chain uses TRBV12-3 or TRBV12-4 with TRBJ2-3; D gene ambiguous. Trimming took 4 bases from V and 2 from J, leaving 10 bases between them. The CDR3 extends over 14 amino acids. The CDR3 coding sequence is TGTGCCAGCAGTTCCAGACCGTCCACAGATACGCAGTATTTT. It yields the protein CASSSRPSTDTQYF.

This chain's CDR3 is CATSAKVGGLNPSYNEQFF. For the CDR3, the DNA is TGTGCCACCAGTGCCAAAGTGGGGGGGTTAAACCCTTCCTACAATGAGCAGTTCTTC. The chain couples TRBV24-1 to TRBJ2-1, with 7 bases lining up with TRBD2. Germline V gives CDR1 KGHDR, CDR2 SFDVKD. The CDR3 covers 19 residues. The trim removed 5 bases at V and 1 base at J, leaving 16 bases unmatched.

There are a few counts of this clonotype. The chain links TRBV5-4 to TRBJ2-7; D is ambiguous. The V end was cut by 4 bases, the J end by 3 bases, with 8 bases between. The CDR3 is made up of 12 amino acids. In germline, CDR1 is SGHNT, CDR2 YYREEE (reference sequence). The CDR3, as DNA: TGTGCCAGCAGCCAAAACCTCTACGAGCAGTACTTC. Its protein product is CASSQNLYEQYF.

This clonotype has just a few counts. This sequence joins TRBV11-2 and TRBJ2-7; no clear D. Germline CDR1 and CDR2: SGHAT and FQNNGV. The germline V and J ends were trimmed by 0 bases and 2 bases, with 11 bases remaining between them. The CDR3 spans 15 residues. CDR3 region: CASSLDRRTTYEQYF. The CDR3 DNA is TGTGCCAGCAGCTTAGATCGCCGGACCACCTACGAGCAGTACTTC.

V gene TRBV6-5 combines with J gene TRBJ2-1; 9 positions match TRBD1. Trimming removed 2 bases from V and 4 bases from J; junction bases left unmatched: 3. The CDR3 runs 15 residues. Germline V gene sequence: CDR1 MNHEY, CDR2 SVGAGI. CDR3 amino acids: CASSYRDRAYNEQFF. CDR3 DNA: TGTGCCAGCAGTTACCGGGACAGGGCATACAATGAGCAGTTCTTC.

In its sample, this clonotype was seen many times. The genes are TRBV20-1 and TRBJ2-7; D gene uncertain. This CDR3 has 15 residues. The V gene's germline CDR1 is DFQATT and CDR2 SNEGSKA (reference sequence). V was clipped by 0 bases and J by 2 bases, with 14 bases between them. CDR3 nucleotides: TGCAGTGCTAGAGATTATATCGGCAGCCCCTACGAGCAGTACTTC. Its translation is CSARDYIGSPYEQYF.

The chain has TRBV2 and TRBJ2-3; 11 bases agree with TRBD2. Germline V CDR1 and CDR2: SNHLY, FYNNEI. V lost 2 bases and J lost 2; bases outside the gene matches: 9. This CDR3 contains 18 residues. The CDR3 loop is CASSELAGGQWVTDTQYF. The CDR3 bases are TGTGCCAGCAGTGAACTAGCGGGGGGCCAGTGGGTCACAGATACGCAGTATTTT.

This clonotype came up a few times. V is TRBV5-1 and J is TRBJ2-1; 11 nucleotides line up with TRBD2. The germline CDR1 and CDR2 sequences are SGHRS and YFSETQ. There are 20 residues in the CDR3. The V gene end was trimmed by 2 bases and the J gene end by 0 bases; junction bases not matched to a gene: 13. The CDR3 coding sequence is TGCGCCAGCAGCTTTCCCCTTAGCGGGAGGGCAACGAGCTCCTACAATGAGCAGTTCTTC. Protein product: CASSFPLSGRATSSYNEQFF.

This clonotype was detected a few times. V and J are TRBV6-4 and TRBJ1-2; 9 bases are a match to TRBD1. Germline V lookup: CDR1 MRHNA, CDR2 SNTAGT. With 3 bases clipped from V and 3 bases from J, the junction kept 5 bases outside the gene matches. CDR3 length equals 15 residues. The CDR3 coding sequence is TGTGCCAGCAGTGAAGGGACAGGGACTCACTATGGCTACACCTTC. This sequence encodes CASSEGTGTHYGYTF.

This clonotype has a handful of counts. The CDR3 loop reads CASSEQGLSPLHF. CDR3 in DNA: TGTGCCAGCAGTGAACAGGGACTTTCACCCCTCCACTTT. The chain combines TRBV25-1 with TRBJ1-6; weak D call: TRBD1 (5 bases). V gave up 2 bases and J gave up 9 bases, with 8 bases separating them. The germline V gene has CDR1 MGHDK and CDR2 SYGVNS. The CDR3 is 13 amino acids.

The table lists this clonotype with a few counts. This chain connects TRBV5-1 to TRBJ2-7; TRBD2 aligns across 10 bases. Losses at the gene ends were 0 bases for V and 5 bases for J; bases not matched to a gene: 5. Per germline, CDR1 SGHRS and CDR2 YFSETQ. The CDR3 sequence is 15 residues long. CDR3 in amino acids: CASSLVASGSNEQYF. The CDR3 DNA sequence: TGCGCCAGCAGCTTGGTTGCTAGCGGGAGCAACGAGCAGTACTTC. The full variable domain, rest sourced from reference TRBV5-1 and TRBJ2-7, is KAGVTQTPRYLIKTRGQQVTLSCSPISGHRSVSWYQQTPGQGLQFLFEYFSETQRNKGNFPGRFSGRQFSNSRSEMNVSTLELGDSALYLCASSLVASGSNEQYFGPGTRLTVT.

The chain recombines TRBV7-2 with TRBJ2-3, with D tentatively TRBD1 or TRBD2 (6 bases each). The CDR3 consists of 13 residues. CDR1 SGHTA and CDR2 FQGNSA come from the germline V gene. The V end was cut by 1 base, the J end by 8 bases, with 10 bases between. The CDR3 nucleotides read TGTGCCAGCAGCTTAGTTGAGGGGGGTACGCAGTATTTT. This gives the protein CASSLVEGGTQYF.

The chain has TRBV9 and TRBJ2-1; 9 positions agree with TRBD1. This CDR3 contains 19 residues. Germline-derived CDR1 and CDR2 are SGDLS and YYNGEE. V shed 4 bases and J 0 bases; nucleotides not matched to a gene: 14. This CDR3 reads CASSPRGDRVKGSYNEQFF. CDR3 sequence (DNA): TGTGCCAGCAGCCCTAGGGGGGACAGGGTCAAGGGCTCCTACAATGAGCAGTTCTTC. Variable domain in full (rest from reference TRBV9 and TRBJ2-1): DSGVTQTPKHLITATGQRVTLRCSPRSGDLSVYWYQQSLDQGLQFLIQYYNGEERAKGNILERFSAQQFPDLHSELNLSSLELGDSALYFCASSPRGDRVKGSYNEQFFGPGTRLTVL.

A few counts support this clonotype. In nucleotides, the CDR3 is TGCGCCAGCAGCCCACACGACGACGGTTCCTTAGCCAAAAACATTCAGTACTTC. This gives the protein CASSPHDDGSLAKNIQYF. This chain links TRBV4-1 with TRBJ2-4; D is undetermined. CDR1 is MGHRA and CDR2 is YSYEKL in the germline V gene. The CDR3 is made up of 18 amino acids. The V gene lost 4 bases and the J gene lost 0 bases, with 19 bases spanning the gap.

This clonotype turned up a few times. This chain connects TRBV10-3 to TRBJ1-1; 7 nucleotides align to TRBD1. This CDR3 has 14 amino acids. The trim removed 2 bases at V and 5 bases at J, leaving 5 bases unmatched. CDR1 ENHRY and CDR2 SYGVKD come from the germline V gene. The CDR3 is CAISERDRGTEAFF. CDR3 in DNA: TGTGCCATCAGTGAGAGGGACAGAGGGACTGAAGCTTTCTTT.

This clonotype appeared a few times. This chain joins TRBV29-1 and TRBJ1-2; D call uncertain. The germline V gene has CDR1 SQVTM and CDR2 ANQGSEA. CDR3 length equals 11 residues. Trimming stripped 4 bases from V and 3 bases from J, with 6 bases between. The CDR3 DNA sequence: TGCAGCGTTGCCCAGGACTATGGCTACACCTTC. Residues: CSVAQDYGYTF.

This clonotype was detected once. The chain recombines TRBV2 with TRBJ2-2; D not certain. Trimming took off 4 bases at V and 4 bases at J, with 7 bases between the two ends. The CDR3 is 13 residues long. The V gene's germline CDR1 is SNHLY and CDR2 FYNNEI. The CDR3 DNA is TGTGCCAGCAGTGGGAGTGGCACCGGGGAGCTGTTTTTT. Translated, it gives CASSGSGTGELFF.

The chain joins TRBV20-1 to TRBJ1-1; no firm D call. The V gene's germline CDR1 is DFQATT and CDR2 SNEGSKA (reference sequence). The CDR3 length is 12 residues. The V end was cut by 0 bases, the J end by 5 bases, with 7 bases between. CDR3 nucleotide sequence: TGCAGTGCTAGAGAAGGGCAGACTGAAGCTTTCTTT. Translated, it gives CSAREGQTEAFF.